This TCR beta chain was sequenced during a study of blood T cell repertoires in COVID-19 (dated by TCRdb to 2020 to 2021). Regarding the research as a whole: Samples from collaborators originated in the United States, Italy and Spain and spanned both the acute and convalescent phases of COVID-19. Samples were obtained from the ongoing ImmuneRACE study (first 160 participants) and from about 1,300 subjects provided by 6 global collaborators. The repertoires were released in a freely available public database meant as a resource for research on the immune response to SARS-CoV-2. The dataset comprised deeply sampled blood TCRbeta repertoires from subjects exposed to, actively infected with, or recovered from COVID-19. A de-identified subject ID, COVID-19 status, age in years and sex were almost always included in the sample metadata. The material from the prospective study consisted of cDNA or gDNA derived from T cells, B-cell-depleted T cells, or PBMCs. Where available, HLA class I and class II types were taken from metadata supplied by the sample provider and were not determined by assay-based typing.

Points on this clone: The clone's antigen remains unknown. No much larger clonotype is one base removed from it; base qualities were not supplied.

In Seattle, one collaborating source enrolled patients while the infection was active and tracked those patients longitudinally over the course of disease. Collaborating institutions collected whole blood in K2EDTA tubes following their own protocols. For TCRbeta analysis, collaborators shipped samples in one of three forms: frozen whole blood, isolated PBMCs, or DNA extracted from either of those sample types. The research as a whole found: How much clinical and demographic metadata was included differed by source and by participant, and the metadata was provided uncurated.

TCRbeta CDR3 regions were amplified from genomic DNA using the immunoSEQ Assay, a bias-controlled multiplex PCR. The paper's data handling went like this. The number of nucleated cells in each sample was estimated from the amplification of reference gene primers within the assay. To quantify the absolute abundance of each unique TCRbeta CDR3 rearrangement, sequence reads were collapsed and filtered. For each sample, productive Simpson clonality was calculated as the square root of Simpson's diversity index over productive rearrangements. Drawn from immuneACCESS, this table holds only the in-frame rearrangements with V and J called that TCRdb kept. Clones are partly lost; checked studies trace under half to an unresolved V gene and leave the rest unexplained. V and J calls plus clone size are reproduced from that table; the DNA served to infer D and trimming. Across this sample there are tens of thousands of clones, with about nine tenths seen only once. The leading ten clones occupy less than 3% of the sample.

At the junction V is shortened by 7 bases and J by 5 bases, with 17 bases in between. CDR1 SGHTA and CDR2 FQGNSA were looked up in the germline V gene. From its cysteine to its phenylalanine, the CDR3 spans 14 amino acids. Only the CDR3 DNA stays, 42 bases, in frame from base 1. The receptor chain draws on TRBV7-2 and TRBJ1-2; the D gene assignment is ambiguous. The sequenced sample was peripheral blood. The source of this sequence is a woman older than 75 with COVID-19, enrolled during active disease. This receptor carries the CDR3 CASIQQAGRYGYTF. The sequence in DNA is TGTGCCAGCATCCAGCAGGCGGGGAGGTATGGCTACACCTTC.